A selection of T cell receptor beta chains follows, all from one sample in a study of T cell responses to AZD1222 COVID-19 vaccine. Clones were sequenced by immunoSEQ multiplex PCR, and TCRdb holds only the in-frame ones, with some missing. The sample includes about 130,000 clones, 80% to 90% seen only once; the top ten take 7.6%. Sequenced material: peripheral blood, taken on day 0 of AZD1222 vaccination. The receptors were sampled from an adult in good health. The CDR3 runs from the conserved cysteine through the conserved F or W. A D gene is named only where the DNA matches it firmly. The size entry is marked missing in some rows and otherwise reads once, few, many or a size class.

V gene: TRBV12-3/TRBV12-4; D gene: NA; CDR3 length: 12; clone size: NA; J gene: TRBJ2-7; CDR3 DNA: TGTGCCAGCAGTTTAATAGGAGACGAGCAGTACTTC; CDR3 protein: CASSLIGDEQYF
V gene: TRBV19; D gene: TRBD1; CDR3 length: 14; clone size: NA; J gene: TRBJ1-2; CDR3 DNA: TGTGCCAGTAGTACGGGACAGGGAAACTATGGCTACACCTTC; CDR3 protein: CASSTGQGNYGYTF
V gene: TRBV14; D gene: TRBD1; CDR3 length: 14; clone size: once; J gene: TRBJ1-3; CDR3 DNA: TGTGCCAGCAGCCCTAGGACAGGCATCGACACCATATATTTT; CDR3 protein: CASSPRTGIDTIYF
V gene: TRBV9; D gene: NA; CDR3 length: 13; clone size: NA; J gene: TRBJ2-7; CDR3 DNA: TGTGCCAGCAGCGCTCAGGGACTCTACGAGCAGTACTTC; CDR3 protein: CASSAQGLYEQYF
V gene: TRBV9; D gene: NA; CDR3 length: 13; clone size: NA; J gene: TRBJ1-3; CDR3 DNA: TGTGCCAGCACCGCGGGATTTGGAAACACCATATATTTT; CDR3 protein: CASTAGFGNTIYF
V gene: TRBV5-1; D gene: TRBD1; CDR3 length: 15; clone size: NA; J gene: TRBJ2-7; CDR3 DNA: TGCGCCAGCAGCTTGAGGCAGGGGGTCACCTACGAGCAGTACTTC; CDR3 protein: CASSLRQGVTYEQYF
V gene: TRBV5-1; D gene: TRBD2; CDR3 length: 15; clone size: NA; J gene: TRBJ2-2; CDR3 DNA: TGCGCCAGCAGCATTAGTCCGGGACTAGCGGGGGAGCTGTTTTTT; CDR3 protein: CASSISPGLAGELFF
V gene: TRBV18; D gene: TRBD1; CDR3 length: 13; clone size: NA; J gene: TRBJ1-2; CDR3 DNA: TGTGCCAGCTCAGCGACAGGGAACTATGGCTACACCTTC; CDR3 protein: CASSATGNYGYTF
V gene: TRBV7-9; D gene: NA; CDR3 length: 13; clone size: once; J gene: TRBJ1-4; CDR3 DNA: TGTGCCAGCAGCTTAGTTCAACAAGGAAAACTGTTTTTT; CDR3 protein: CASSLVQQGKLFF
V gene: TRBV27; D gene: TRBD1; CDR3 length: 12; clone size: few; J gene: TRBJ1-1; CDR3 DNA: TGTGCCAGCAGTCGCCTCACAGGGGTGGCTTTCTTT; CDR3 protein: CASSRLTGVAFF
V gene: TRBV29-1; D gene: NA; CDR3 length: 13; clone size: NA; J gene: TRBJ1-5; CDR3 DNA: TGCAGCGTTGAAGTTAATCCGAGATCGCCCCAGCATTTT; CDR3 protein: CSVEVNPRSPQHF
V gene: TRBV5-1; D gene: TRBD2; CDR3 length: 15; clone size: NA; J gene: TRBJ2-2; CDR3 DNA: TGCGCCAGCAGCCCCGGGACTAGTCCCACCGGGGAGCTGTTTTTT; CDR3 protein: CASSPGTSPTGELFF
V gene: TRBV9; D gene: NA; CDR3 length: 15; clone size: NA; J gene: TRBJ1-3; CDR3 DNA: TGTGCCAGCAGCGTAGGGCTTTCATATGGAAACACCATATATTTT; CDR3 protein: CASSVGLSYGNTIYF
V gene: TRBV7-6; D gene: NA; CDR3 length: 16; clone size: NA; J gene: TRBJ1-5; CDR3 DNA: TGTGCCAGCAGCTTAGGGGCCAGGGGAAGCAATCAGCCCCAGCATTTT; CDR3 protein: CASSLGARGSNQPQHF
V gene: TRBV6-5; D gene: NA; CDR3 length: 11; clone size: NA; J gene: TRBJ2-1; CDR3 DNA: TGTGCCAGCCAAGGGCCCTACGAGCAGTTCTTC; CDR3 protein: CASQGPYEQFF
V gene: TRBV19; D gene: NA; CDR3 length: 16; clone size: NA; J gene: TRBJ1-5; CDR3 DNA: TGTGCCAGTAGCTTAGCTGGGACCGAGGTCTCTCAGCCCCAGCATTTT; CDR3 protein: CASSLAGTEVSQPQHF
V gene: TRBV19; D gene: TRBD1; CDR3 length: 15; clone size: NA; J gene: TRBJ1-5; CDR3 DNA: TGTGCCAGTAGATCCGGGACAGAGTACAATCAGCCCCAGCATTTT; CDR3 protein: CASRSGTEYNQPQHF
V gene: TRBV11-2; D gene: NA; CDR3 length: 12; clone size: once; J gene: TRBJ1-4; CDR3 DNA: TGTGCCACCAACGGGGTTAATGAAAAACTGTTTTTT; CDR3 protein: CATNGVNEKLFF
V gene: TRBV29-1; D gene: TRBD1; CDR3 length: 14; clone size: NA; J gene: TRBJ1-1; CDR3 DNA: TGCAGCGTTGAGGACAGGGGTGTGATCACTGAAGCTTTCTTT; CDR3 protein: CSVEDRGVITEAFF
V gene: TRBV5-4; D gene: NA; CDR3 length: 15; clone size: NA; J gene: TRBJ1-4; CDR3 DNA: TGTGCCAGCAGCTTGGGGGGGCGAACTAATGAAAAACTGTTTTTT; CDR3 protein: CASSLGGRTNEKLFF
V gene: TRBV10-2; D gene: NA; CDR3 length: 14; clone size: NA; J gene: TRBJ2-7; CDR3 DNA: TGCGCCAGCAGTAAGGAAGCGGAGAGCTACGAGCAGTACTTC; CDR3 protein: CASSKEAESYEQYF
V gene: TRBV23-1; D gene: NA; CDR3 length: 12; clone size: NA; J gene: TRBJ2-7; CDR3 DNA: TGCGCCAGCAGTCAGGGAATAGGGGAGCAGTACTTC; CDR3 protein: CASSQGIGEQYF
V gene: TRBV19; D gene: TRBD2; CDR3 length: 17; clone size: NA; J gene: TRBJ2-7; CDR3 DNA: TGTGCCAGTAGTATAGGAGGGACTAGCGGGAACCCCTACGAGCAGTACTTC; CDR3 protein: CASSIGGTSGNPYEQYF
V gene: TRBV7-2; D gene: NA; CDR3 length: 15; clone size: NA; J gene: TRBJ1-3; CDR3 DNA: TGTGCCAGCAGCTCCCGGACGGGCAGAAGGAACACCATATATTTT; CDR3 protein: CASSSRTGRRNTIYF
V gene: TRBV19; D gene: NA; CDR3 length: 13; clone size: few; J gene: TRBJ1-2; CDR3 DNA: TGTGCCAGTAGTCGCGGAAGGGAGAGTGGCTACACCTTC; CDR3 protein: CASSRGRESGYTF
V gene: TRBV18; D gene: TRBD1; CDR3 length: 14; clone size: NA; J gene: TRBJ2-1; CDR3 DNA: TGTGCCAGCTCGGGACAGGGCACCTACAATGAGCAGTTCTTC; CDR3 protein: CASSGQGTYNEQFF
V gene: TRBV6-8; D gene: TRBD2; CDR3 length: 16; clone size: NA; J gene: TRBJ2-1; CDR3 DNA: TGTGCCAGCAGTCATGGACTAGCGGACTCCTACAATGAGCAGTTCTTC; CDR3 protein: CASSHGLADSYNEQFF
V gene: TRBV28; D gene: TRBD1; CDR3 length: 16; clone size: NA; J gene: TRBJ1-2; CDR3 DNA: TGTGCCAGCACATCGCCCACAGGGGGTTATAACTATGGCTACACCTTC; CDR3 protein: CASTSPTGGYNYGYTF
V gene: TRBV24-1; D gene: NA; CDR3 length: 12; clone size: NA; J gene: TRBJ2-2; CDR3 DNA: TGTGCCACCGCACAGGACACCGGGGAGCTGTTTTTT; CDR3 protein: CATAQDTGELFF
V gene: TRBV3-1/TRBV3-2; D gene: TRBD2; CDR3 length: 16; clone size: once; J gene: TRBJ2-7; CDR3 DNA: TGTGCCAGCGGGCGGTTAGCGGGGGGGCCCAACTACGAGCAGTACTTC; CDR3 protein: CASGRLAGGPNYEQYF
V gene: TRBV20-1; D gene: NA; CDR3 length: 15; clone size: NA; J gene: TRBJ2-3; CDR3 DNA: TGCAGTGCTAGTCCCGCCGAGGGCAGCACAGATACGCAGTATTTT; CDR3 protein: CSASPAEGSTDTQYF
V gene: TRBV5-6; D gene: TRBD2; CDR3 length: 13; clone size: once; J gene: TRBJ2-1; CDR3 DNA: TGTGCCAGCAGCCGAACGCGGGGGGATGAGCAGTTCTTC; CDR3 protein: CASSRTRGDEQFF
V gene: TRBV28; D gene: NA; CDR3 length: 14; clone size: NA; J gene: TRBJ2-7; CDR3 DNA: TGTGCCAGCAACCTTGGGGAGGTTTTCTACGAGCAGTACTTC; CDR3 protein: CASNLGEVFYEQYF
V gene: TRBV7-9; D gene: NA; CDR3 length: 12; clone size: NA; J gene: TRBJ2-7; CDR3 DNA: TGTGCCAGTGGAACCCAGCCCCACGAGCAGTACTTC; CDR3 protein: CASGTQPHEQYF
V gene: TRBV2; D gene: NA; CDR3 length: 11; clone size: once; J gene: TRBJ1-1; CDR3 DNA: TGTGCCAGCCTATGGAGGGCTGAAGCTTTCTTT; CDR3 protein: CASLWRAEAFF
V gene: TRBV12-3/TRBV12-4; D gene: NA; CDR3 length: 12; clone size: NA; J gene: TRBJ1-5; CDR3 DNA: TGTGCCAGCAGTTTAGAGGGTCAGCCCCAGCATTTT; CDR3 protein: CASSLEGQPQHF
V gene: TRBV10-3; D gene: NA; CDR3 length: 14; clone size: NA; J gene: TRBJ1-3; CDR3 DNA: TGTGCCATCAGTGAGTCGGCAACCAAGAACGCCATATATTTT; CDR3 protein: CAISESATKNAIYF
V gene: TRBV4-1; D gene: NA; CDR3 length: 15; clone size: NA; J gene: TRBJ1-4; CDR3 DNA: TGCGCCAGCAGCCAAGATTACGGGCATGGTGAAAAACTGTTTTTT; CDR3 protein: CASSQDYGHGEKLFF
V gene: TRBV12-3/TRBV12-4; D gene: NA; CDR3 length: 12; clone size: NA; J gene: TRBJ1-5; CDR3 DNA: TGTGCCAGCAGTTCCGTCAATCAGCCCCAGCATTTT; CDR3 protein: CASSSVNQPQHF
V gene: TRBV9; D gene: TRBD1; CDR3 length: 15; clone size: NA; J gene: TRBJ1-4; CDR3 DNA: TGTGCCAGCAGCGTTGCCGGGACAGGGCATGAAAAACTGTTTTTT; CDR3 protein: CASSVAGTGHEKLFF
V gene: TRBV19; D gene: NA; CDR3 length: 13; clone size: NA; J gene: TRBJ1-2; CDR3 DNA: TGTGCCAGTAGTATACAGTCTGACCGGGGCTACACCTTC; CDR3 protein: CASSIQSDRGYTF
V gene: TRBV5-4; D gene: TRBD2; CDR3 length: 11; clone size: NA; J gene: TRBJ2-3; CDR3 DNA: TGTGCCAGCAGCCAGGGACTAGCGCAGTATTTT; CDR3 protein: CASSQGLAQYF
V gene: TRBV30; D gene: NA; CDR3 length: 12; clone size: NA; J gene: TRBJ1-3; CDR3 DNA: TGTGCCTGGAGTATAGCTGGAAACACCATATATTTT; CDR3 protein: CAWSIAGNTIYF
V gene: TRBV7-9; D gene: NA; CDR3 length: 14; clone size: NA; J gene: TRBJ1-2; CDR3 DNA: TGTGCCAGCAGCTTATCAATAGGGAACTATGGCTACACCTTC; CDR3 protein: CASSLSIGNYGYTF
V gene: TRBV10-3; D gene: NA; CDR3 length: 13; clone size: NA; J gene: TRBJ1-2; CDR3 DNA: TGTGCCTCCAGAGAGGGCGCGGGTGATGGCTACACCTTC; CDR3 protein: CASREGAGDGYTF
V gene: TRBV7-2; D gene: NA; CDR3 length: 11; clone size: NA; J gene: TRBJ1-1; CDR3 DNA: TGTGCCAGCAGCTCCACCCTCGGAGCTTTCTTT; CDR3 protein: CASSSTLGAFF
V gene: TRBV9; D gene: NA; CDR3 length: 15; clone size: NA; J gene: TRBJ2-3; CDR3 DNA: TGTGCCAGCAGCGTAGGACAGTTAAGCACAGATACGCAGTATTTT; CDR3 protein: CASSVGQLSTDTQYF
V gene: TRBV18; D gene: NA; CDR3 length: 14; clone size: NA; J gene: TRBJ1-1; CDR3 DNA: TGTGCCAGCTCGCTATCAGGGTCGAACACTGAAGCTTTCTTT; CDR3 protein: CASSLSGSNTEAFF
V gene: TRBV2; D gene: NA; CDR3 length: 11; clone size: NA; J gene: TRBJ1-2; CDR3 DNA: TGTGCCAGCAGCAGCTACTATGGCTACACCTTC; CDR3 protein: CASSSYYGYTF
V gene: TRBV4-3; D gene: TRBD2; CDR3 length: 18; clone size: NA; J gene: TRBJ2-3; CDR3 DNA: TGCGCCAGCAGCCAACGACTAGCGGGAGGGATCAGCACAGATACGCAGTATTTT; CDR3 protein: CASSQRLAGGISTDTQYF